This TCR beta chain is from a study of T cells of healthy individuals. TCRdb independently ran MiXCR on the 5' RACE reads; one entry per CDR3 protein. Among 53,000 or so distinct CDR3 sequences, about 15% were seen once, and the ten largest hold about 16%. Trimming left V 3 bases short and J 2 bases short, with 9 bases between. CDR3 length: 14 amino acids. The germline gives CDR1 LNHNV, CDR2 YYDKDF (reference sequence). Ten or more counts support this clonotype. The receptor comes from a human donor in good health. The rearrangement uses TRBV15 and TRBJ2-3; D not certain. The CDR3 here is CATSSPGDTDTQYF. The CDR3, as DNA: TGTGCCACCAGCAGCCCAGGAGACACAGATACGCAGTATTTT. The variable domain in full, with the rest retrieved from reference TRBV15 and TRBJ2-3, is DAMVIQNPRYQVTQFGKPVTLSCSQTLNHNVMYWYQQKSSQAPKLLFHYYDKDFNNEADTPDNFQSRRPNTSFCFLDIRSPGLGDTAMYLCATSSPGDTDTQYFGPGTRLTVL.